This T cell receptor (beta chain) was retrieved from a study of OX40 agonist ivuxolimab in advanced cancers. For the study at large: Intravenous ivuxolimab was administered to patients every 2 weeks at 0.01 to 10 mg/kg. Aged roughly 23 to 79 with a mean of 60 years, they were around 85% male. General study findings and limits: On average, a greater number of expanded clones characterised CD8+ T cells relative to CD4+. Among the lowest levels of clonal expansion were found in partial responders at 0.1-3.0 mg/kg.

Assay: immunoSEQ multiplex PCR; the TCRdb copy retains only in-frame clones and omits some. The profile shows about 54,000 clones, around 93% of them singletons. Comment on this clone: Its antigen is as yet unknown.

V gave up 5 bases and J gave up 3 bases; unmatched junction bases: 11. Germline loops: CDR1 SGHTA, CDR2 FQGNSA. The CDR3 is made up of 16 amino acids. This specimen consisted of CD4+ or CD8+ T cells sorted from blood, obtained in a trial of the OX40 agonist ivuxolimab. The chain is built from TRBV7-2 and TRBJ2-7, with TRBD1 matching 9 bases. This clonotype originated in an adult with an advanced solid tumor such as melanoma, head and neck, liver or kidney cancer. Here the CDR3 reads CASSPRRGQGFYEQYF. The CDR3 DNA follows: TGTGCCAGCAGCCCGAGGAGGGGACAGGGATTCTACGAGCAGTACTTC.